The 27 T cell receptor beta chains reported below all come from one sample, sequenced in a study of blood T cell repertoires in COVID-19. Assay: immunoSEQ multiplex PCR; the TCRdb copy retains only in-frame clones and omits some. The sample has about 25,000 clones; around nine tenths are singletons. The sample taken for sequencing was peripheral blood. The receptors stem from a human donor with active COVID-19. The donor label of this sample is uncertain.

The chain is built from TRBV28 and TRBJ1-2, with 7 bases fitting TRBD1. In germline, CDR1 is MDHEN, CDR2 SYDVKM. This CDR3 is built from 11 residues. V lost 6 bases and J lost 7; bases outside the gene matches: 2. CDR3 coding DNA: TGTGCCAGCAGACGGACAGGTGGCTACACCTTC. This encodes CASRRTGGYTF.

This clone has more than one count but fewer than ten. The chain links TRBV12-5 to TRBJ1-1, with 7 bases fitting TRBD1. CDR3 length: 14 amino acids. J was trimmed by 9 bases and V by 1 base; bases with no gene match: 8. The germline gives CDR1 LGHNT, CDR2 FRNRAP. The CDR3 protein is CASGLGTGRSKAFF. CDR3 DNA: TGTGCTAGTGGTTTGGGGACAGGAAGGTCCAAAGCTTTCTTT.

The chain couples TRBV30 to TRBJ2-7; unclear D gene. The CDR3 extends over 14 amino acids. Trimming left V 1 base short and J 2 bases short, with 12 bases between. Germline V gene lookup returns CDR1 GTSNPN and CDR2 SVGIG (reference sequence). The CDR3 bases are TGTGCCTGGAGTGCAGAGAGGATTACCTACGAGCAGTACTTC. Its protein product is CAWSAERITYEQYF. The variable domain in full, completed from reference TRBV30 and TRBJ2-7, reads SQTIHQWPATLVQPVGSPLSLECTVEGTSNPNLYWYRQAAGRGLQLLFYSVGIGQISSEVPQNLSASRPQDRQFILSSKKLLLSDSGFYLCAWSAERITYEQYFGPGTRLTVT.

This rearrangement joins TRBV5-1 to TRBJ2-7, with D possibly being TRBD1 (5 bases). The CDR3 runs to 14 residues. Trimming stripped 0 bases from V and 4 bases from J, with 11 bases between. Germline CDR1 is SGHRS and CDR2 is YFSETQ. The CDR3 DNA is TGCGCCAGCAGCTTGGCCCCAGACAGTTACGAGCAGTACTTC. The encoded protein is CASSLAPDSYEQYF.

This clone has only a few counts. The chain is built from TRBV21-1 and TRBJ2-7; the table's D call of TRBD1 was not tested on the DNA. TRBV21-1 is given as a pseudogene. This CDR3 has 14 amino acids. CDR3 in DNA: TGTGCCAGCAGCAAAGGACAGGGGAGGAACGAGCAGTACTTC. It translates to CASSKGQGRNEQYF.

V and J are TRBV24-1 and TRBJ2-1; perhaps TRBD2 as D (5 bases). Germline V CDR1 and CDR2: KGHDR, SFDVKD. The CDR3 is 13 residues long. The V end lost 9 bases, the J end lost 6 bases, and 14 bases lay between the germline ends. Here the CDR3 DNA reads TGTGCCACCTCTCCCCGGCGGGTCAATGAGCAGTTCTTC. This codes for CATSPRRVNEQFF.

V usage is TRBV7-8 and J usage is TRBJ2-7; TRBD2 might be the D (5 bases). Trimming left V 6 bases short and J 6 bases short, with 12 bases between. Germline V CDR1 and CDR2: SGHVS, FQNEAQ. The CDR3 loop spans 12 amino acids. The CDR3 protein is CASSWTEGEQYF. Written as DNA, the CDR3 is TGTGCCAGCAGTTGGACTGAGGGCGAGCAGTACTTC.

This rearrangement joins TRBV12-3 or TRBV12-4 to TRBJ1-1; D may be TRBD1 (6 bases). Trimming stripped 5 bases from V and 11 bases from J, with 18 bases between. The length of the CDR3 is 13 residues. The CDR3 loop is CASSLTGMRRAFF. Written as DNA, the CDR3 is TGTGCCAGCAGTCTTACAGGGATGAGGAGGGCTTTCTTT.

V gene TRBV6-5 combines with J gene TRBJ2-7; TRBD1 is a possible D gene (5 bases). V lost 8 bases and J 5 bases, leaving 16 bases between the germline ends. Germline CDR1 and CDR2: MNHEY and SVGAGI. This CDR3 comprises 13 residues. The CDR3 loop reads CASWRDSTHEQYF. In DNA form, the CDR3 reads TGTGCCAGCTGGAGAGACAGTACCCACGAGCAGTACTTC.

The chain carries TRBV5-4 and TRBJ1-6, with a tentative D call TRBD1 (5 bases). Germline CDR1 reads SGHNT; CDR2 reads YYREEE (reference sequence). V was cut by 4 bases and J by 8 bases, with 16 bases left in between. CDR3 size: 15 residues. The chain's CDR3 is CASSSAGSRDSPLHF. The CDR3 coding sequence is TGTGCCAGCAGCAGCGCGGGAAGCAGGGATTCACCCCTCCACTTT.

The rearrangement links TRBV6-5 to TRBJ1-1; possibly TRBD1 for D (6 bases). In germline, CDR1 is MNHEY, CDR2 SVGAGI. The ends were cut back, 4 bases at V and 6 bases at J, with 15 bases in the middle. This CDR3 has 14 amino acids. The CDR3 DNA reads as TGTGCCAGCAGTTCCCGGACAGATCGCGCTGAAGCTTTCTTT. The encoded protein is CASSSRTDRAEAFF.

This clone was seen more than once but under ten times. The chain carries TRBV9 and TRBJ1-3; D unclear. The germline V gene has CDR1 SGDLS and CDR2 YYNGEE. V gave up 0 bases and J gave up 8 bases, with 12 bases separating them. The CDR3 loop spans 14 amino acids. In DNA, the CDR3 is TGTGCCAGCAGCGTAGCAATGTTTTCAGACACCATATATTTT. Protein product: CASSVAMFSDTIYF.

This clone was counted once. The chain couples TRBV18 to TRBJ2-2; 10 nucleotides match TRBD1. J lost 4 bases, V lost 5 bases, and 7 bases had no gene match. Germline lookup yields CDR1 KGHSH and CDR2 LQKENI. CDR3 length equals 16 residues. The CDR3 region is CASSTSGTGATGELFF. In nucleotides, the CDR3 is TGTGCCAGCTCAACATCCGGGACAGGGGCCACCGGGGAGCTGTTTTTT.

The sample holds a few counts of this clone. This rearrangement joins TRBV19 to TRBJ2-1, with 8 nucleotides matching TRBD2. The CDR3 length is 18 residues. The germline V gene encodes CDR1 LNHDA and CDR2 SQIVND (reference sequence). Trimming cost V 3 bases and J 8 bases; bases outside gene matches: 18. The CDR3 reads CASSISVGSGTISHEQFF. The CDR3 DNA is TGTGCCAGTAGTATTAGCGTCGGTAGCGGGACCATCTCCCATGAGCAGTTCTTC.

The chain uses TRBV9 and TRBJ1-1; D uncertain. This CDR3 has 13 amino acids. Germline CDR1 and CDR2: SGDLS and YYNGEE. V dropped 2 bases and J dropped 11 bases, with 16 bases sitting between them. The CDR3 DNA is TGTGCCAGCAGCGTTGAGGCCCTAGATAGGGCTTTCTTT. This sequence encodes CASSVEALDRAFF.

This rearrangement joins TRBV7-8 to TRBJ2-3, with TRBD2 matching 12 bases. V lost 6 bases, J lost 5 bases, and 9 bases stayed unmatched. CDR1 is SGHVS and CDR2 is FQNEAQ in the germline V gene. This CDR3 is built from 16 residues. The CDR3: CASRTLAGGLGDTQYF. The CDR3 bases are TGTGCCAGCAGAACCCTAGCGGGAGGGTTGGGAGATACGCAGTATTTT.

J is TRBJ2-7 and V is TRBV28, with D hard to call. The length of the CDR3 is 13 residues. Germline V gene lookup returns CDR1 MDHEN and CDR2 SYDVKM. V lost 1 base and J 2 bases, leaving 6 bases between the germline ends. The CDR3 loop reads CASSLSEAYEQYF. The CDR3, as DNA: TGTGCCAGCAGTTTATCAGAAGCCTACGAGCAGTACTTC.

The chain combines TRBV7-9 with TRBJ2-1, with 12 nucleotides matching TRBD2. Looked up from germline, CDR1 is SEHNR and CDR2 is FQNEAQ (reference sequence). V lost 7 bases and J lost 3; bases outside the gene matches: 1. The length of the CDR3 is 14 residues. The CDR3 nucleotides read TGTGCCAGCACGACTAGCGGGGGCTACAATGAGCAGTTCTTC. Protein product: CASTTSGGYNEQFF.

CDR3 in DNA: TGTGCCAGCAGCCAAGGCCCCGACAGCTCCTACGAGCAGTACTTC. Residues: CASSQGPDSSYEQYF. This chain links TRBV3-1 (or the pseudogene TRBV3-2) with TRBJ2-7, with a possible D match to TRBD1 (5 bases). The CDR3 consists of 15 residues. With 1 base removed from V and 0 bases from J, the gap between germline ends came to 10 bases. CDR1 is LGHDT and CDR2 is YNNKEL in the germline V gene (reference sequence).

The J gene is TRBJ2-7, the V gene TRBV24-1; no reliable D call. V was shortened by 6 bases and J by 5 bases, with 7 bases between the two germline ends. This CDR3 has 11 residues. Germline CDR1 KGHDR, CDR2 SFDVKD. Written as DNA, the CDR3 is TGTGCCACCAGTTTAACACACGAGCAGTACTTC. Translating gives CATSLTHEQYF.

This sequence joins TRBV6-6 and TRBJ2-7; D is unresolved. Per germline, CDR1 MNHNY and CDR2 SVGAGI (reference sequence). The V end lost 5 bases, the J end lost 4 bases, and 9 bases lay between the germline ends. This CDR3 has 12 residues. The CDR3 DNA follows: TGTGCCAGCAGTCAAACAGTGTACGAGCAGTACTTC. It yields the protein CASSQTVYEQYF.

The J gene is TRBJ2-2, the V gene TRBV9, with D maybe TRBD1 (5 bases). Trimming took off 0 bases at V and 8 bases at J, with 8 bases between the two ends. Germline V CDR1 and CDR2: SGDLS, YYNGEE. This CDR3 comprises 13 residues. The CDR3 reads CASSVEGIGELFF. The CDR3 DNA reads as TGTGCCAGCAGCGTAGAGGGGATTGGGGAGCTGTTTTTT.

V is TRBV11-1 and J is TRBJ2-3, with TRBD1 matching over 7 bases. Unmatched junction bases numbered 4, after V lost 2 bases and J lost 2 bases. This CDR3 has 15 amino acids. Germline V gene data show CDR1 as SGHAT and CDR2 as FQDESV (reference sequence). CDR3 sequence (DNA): TGTGCCAGCAGCTTACCGACAGGGATCACAGATACGCAGTATTTT. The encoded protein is CASSLPTGITDTQYF. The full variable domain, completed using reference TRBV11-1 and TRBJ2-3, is EAEVAQSPRYKITEKSQAVAFWCDPISGHATLYWYRQILGQGPELLVQFQDESVVDDSQLPKDRFSAERLKGVDSTLKIQPAELGDSAMYLCASSLPTGITDTQYFGPGTRLTVL.

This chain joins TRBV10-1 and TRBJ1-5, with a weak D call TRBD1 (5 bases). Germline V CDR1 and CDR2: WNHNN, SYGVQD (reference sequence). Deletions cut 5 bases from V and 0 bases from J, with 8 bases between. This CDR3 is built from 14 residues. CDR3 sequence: CASSRGLSNQPQHF. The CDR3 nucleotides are TGCGCCAGCAGTAGGGGCCTTAGCAATCAGCCCCAGCATTTT.

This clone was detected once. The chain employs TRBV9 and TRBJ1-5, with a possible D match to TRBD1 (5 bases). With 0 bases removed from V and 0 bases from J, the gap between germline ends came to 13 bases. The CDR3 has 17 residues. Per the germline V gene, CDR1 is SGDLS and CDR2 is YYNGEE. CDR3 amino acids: CASSVEAGPYSNQPQHF. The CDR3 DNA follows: TGTGCCAGCAGCGTAGAGGCAGGGCCCTATAGCAATCAGCCCCAGCATTTT.

The CDR3 coding sequence is TGTGCCAGCAGACAACAGGGGGCGGTGAGGGGCTACACCTTC. Amino acid sequence: CASRQQGAVRGYTF. The rearrangement joins TRBV28 to TRBJ1-2; 9 bases fit TRBD1. The CDR3 is 14 amino acids. With 6 bases clipped from V and 8 bases from J, the junction kept 10 bases outside the gene matches. Germline assignment: CDR1 MDHEN and CDR2 SYDVKM.

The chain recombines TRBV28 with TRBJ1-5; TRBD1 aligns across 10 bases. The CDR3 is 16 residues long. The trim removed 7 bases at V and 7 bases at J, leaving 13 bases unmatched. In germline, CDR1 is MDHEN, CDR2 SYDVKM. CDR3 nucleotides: TGTGCCAGCAACGTCCCGGGACAGGGGATTGAACAGCCCCAGCATTTT. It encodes CASNVPGQGIEQPQHF.